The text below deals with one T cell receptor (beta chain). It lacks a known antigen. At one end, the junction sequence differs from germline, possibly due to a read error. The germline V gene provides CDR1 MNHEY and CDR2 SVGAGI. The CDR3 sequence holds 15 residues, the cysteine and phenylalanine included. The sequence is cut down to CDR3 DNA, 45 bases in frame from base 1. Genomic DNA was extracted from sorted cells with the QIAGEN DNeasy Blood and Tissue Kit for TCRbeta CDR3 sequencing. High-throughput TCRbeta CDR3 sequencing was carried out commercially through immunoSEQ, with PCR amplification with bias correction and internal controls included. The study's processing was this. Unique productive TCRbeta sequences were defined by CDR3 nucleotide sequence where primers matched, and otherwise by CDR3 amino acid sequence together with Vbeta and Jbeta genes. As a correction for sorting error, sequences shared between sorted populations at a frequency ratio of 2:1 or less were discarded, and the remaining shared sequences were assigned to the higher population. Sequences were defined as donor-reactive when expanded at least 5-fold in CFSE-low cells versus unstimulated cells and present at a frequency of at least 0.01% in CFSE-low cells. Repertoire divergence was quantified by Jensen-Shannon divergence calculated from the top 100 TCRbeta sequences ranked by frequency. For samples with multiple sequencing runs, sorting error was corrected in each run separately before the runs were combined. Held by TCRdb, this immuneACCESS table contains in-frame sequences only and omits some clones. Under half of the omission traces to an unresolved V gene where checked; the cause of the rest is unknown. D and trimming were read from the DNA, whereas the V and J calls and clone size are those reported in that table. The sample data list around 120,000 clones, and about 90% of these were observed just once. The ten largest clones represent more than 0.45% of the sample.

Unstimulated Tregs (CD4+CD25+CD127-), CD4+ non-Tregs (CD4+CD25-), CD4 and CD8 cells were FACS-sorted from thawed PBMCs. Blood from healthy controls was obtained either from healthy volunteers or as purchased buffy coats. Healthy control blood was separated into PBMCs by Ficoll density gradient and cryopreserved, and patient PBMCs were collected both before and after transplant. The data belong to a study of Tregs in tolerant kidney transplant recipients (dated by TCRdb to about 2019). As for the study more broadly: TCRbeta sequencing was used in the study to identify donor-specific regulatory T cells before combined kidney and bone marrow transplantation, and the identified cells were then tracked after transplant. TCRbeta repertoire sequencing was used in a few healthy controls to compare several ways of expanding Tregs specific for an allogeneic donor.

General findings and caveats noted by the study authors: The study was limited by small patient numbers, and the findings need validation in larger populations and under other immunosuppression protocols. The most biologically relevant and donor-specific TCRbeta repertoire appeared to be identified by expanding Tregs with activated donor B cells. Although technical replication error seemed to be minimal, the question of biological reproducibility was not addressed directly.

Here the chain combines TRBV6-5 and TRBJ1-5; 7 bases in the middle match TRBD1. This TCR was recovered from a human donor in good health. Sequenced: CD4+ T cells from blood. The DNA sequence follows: TGTGCCGGCAGCACCGACAGGGCGCGCAATCAGCCCCAGCATTTT. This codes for CAGSTDRARNQPQHF.